This TCR beta chain appears in the sequencing data of a study of a mutant IDH1 vaccine in newly diagnosed glioma. Study summary: An approximately 62% male, approximately 38% female split and a mean age of roughly 44 years characterized treated patients.

The protocol was immunoSEQ multiplex PCR, while the TCRdb copy is restricted to in-frame clones and leaves out a portion. Of tens of thousands of clones listed, around 78% are singletons. Remarks on this clone: The antigen is undetermined.

This CDR3 is built from 12 residues. Germline values: CDR1 MNHNY, CDR2 SVGAGI (reference sequence). Trimming took off 4 bases at V and 9 bases at J, with 10 bases between the two ends. The time point denotes: week 5, during vaccination. The content of each vaccine dose was 300 ug of mutant IDH1 20-mer peptide, and topical imiquimod accompanied it. Sequenced material: PBMCs, taken from a glioma patient whose treatment included an IDH1 peptide vaccine. The source is a woman aged 40 to 55 with glioma. The rearrangement joins TRBV6-6 to TRBJ1-5; D is unresolved. Written as DNA, the CDR3 is TGTGCCAGCAGTTTCCCCGAAGGGCCCCAGCATTTT. It yields the protein CASSFPEGPQHF.